This entry concerns a single TCR beta chain. The antigen is undetermined. V dropped 2 bases and J dropped 7 bases, with 15 bases sitting between them. The CDR3 consists of 16 residues. From germline, CDR1 is MNHEY and CDR2 SVGAGI. This entry comes from a study of T cell responses to AZD1222 COVID-19 vaccine. Study results and limitations: Spike-specific TCR repertoires showed rising breadth and depth after two AZD1222 doses. Baseline seropositivity characterized only six AZD1222 recipients. Repertoire samples came only from after the peak T cell response. The donors showed a predominance of white British ancestry and of females, with possible underestimation of clonal diversity.

Profiled with immunoSEQ multiplex PCR; TCRdb holds only in-frame clones, not every one. The sample yields 150,000 or so clones, 80% to 90% seen once. Material: peripheral blood, obtained on day 0 of MenACWY control vaccination. This clonotype was sampled from an adult in good health. The genes are TRBV6-5 and TRBJ1-6, with D perhaps matching TRBD1 (6 bases). The CDR3 DNA sequence: TGTGCCAGCAGTTACCATACGGGAACAGGGAATTCACCCCTCCACTTT. Its protein is CASSYHTGTGNSPLHF.